The clone carrying this TCR beta chain has just a few counts. Trimming removed 4 bases from V and 0 bases from J, with 7 bases in between. From germline, CDR1 is MGHRA and CDR2 YSYEKL. This CDR3 has 13 residues. The protocol was immunoSEQ multiplex PCR, while the TCRdb copy is restricted to in-frame clones and leaves out a portion. Found here are about 300,000 clones, more than 70% of them singletons; the top ten hold about 6%. These data come from a study of cytotoxic CD8 clonotypes in ibrutinib-treated CLL. This material consisted of PBMCs, taken at disease progression, from a patient treated with ibrutinib. The chain employs TRBV4-1 and TRBJ2-7; D is unresolved. This clonotype originated in a human donor with chronic lymphocytic leukemia. CDR3 amino acids: CASSPYLSYEQYF. The DNA for the CDR3 is TGCGCCAGCAGCCCTTATCTCTCCTACGAGCAGTACTTC.